This passage covers 9 T cell receptor beta chains from one sample sequenced in a study of Ad26.COV2.S vaccination and SARS-CoV-2 variants. Described treatment: around 19 received Ad26.COV2.S at low or high dose, single or two shots; roughly 5 received placebo; per-sample allocation not given. Sample collection was performed on day 63 after the first vaccine or placebo injection. Profiled with immunoSEQ multiplex PCR; TCRdb holds only in-frame clones, not every one. Of roughly 380,000 clones listed, roughly 84% were seen once; the top ten hold about 3.5%. The sample was peripheral blood, taken in a trial of Ad26.COV2.S vaccine versus placebo. These receptors came from a person between 18 and 59 years old who received the Ad26.COV2.S COVID-19 vaccine or a placebo.

This clone has only one observation. Different DNA sequences within this sample yield the same CDR3. The chain couples TRBV18 to TRBJ1-1; tentatively, D is TRBD1 (6 bases). This CDR3 spans 12 amino acids. Germline CDR1 and CDR2: KGHSH and LQKENI. V lost 6 bases and J 4 bases, leaving 9 bases between the germline ends. The CDR3 sequence is CASSPGVTEAFF. The CDR3 nucleotides read TGTGCCAGCTCCCCAGGGGTCACTGAAGCTTTCTTT.

J is TRBJ1-6 and V is TRBV7-2; weak D call: TRBD1 (5 bases). Trimming pared 5 bases from V and 0 bases from J, leaving 17 bases between. The CDR3 is 18 amino acids. Looked up from germline, CDR1 is SGHTA and CDR2 is FQGNSA. DNA for the CDR3: TGTGCCAGCAGCGATAGACAGCAAACGAGCTCCTATAATTCACCCCTCCACTTT. Its protein is CASSDRQQTSSYNSPLHF.

V is TRBV6-1 and J is TRBJ2-3; no reliable D call. The V end lost 3 bases, the J end lost 1 base, and 14 bases lay between the germline ends. Germline lookup yields CDR1 MNHNS and CDR2 SASEGT. There are 16 residues in the CDR3. The CDR3 nucleotides read TGTGCCAGCAGTGATCGGTCTAAACCGGGCACAGATACGCAGTATTTT. It yields the protein CASSDRSKPGTDTQYF.

V gene TRBV12-3 or TRBV12-4 combines with J gene TRBJ1-1; no definite D call. The CDR3 length is 13 residues. Deletions cut 3 bases from V and 1 base from J, with 6 bases between. CDR3 loop: CASSFYGNTEAFF. CDR3 DNA: TGTGCCAGCAGTTTTTACGGGAACACTGAAGCTTTCTTT.

J is TRBJ2-2 and V is TRBV5-1; TRBD1 might be the D (5 bases). CDR1 and CDR2 (germline): SGHRS, YFSETQ. CDR3 size: 13 residues. V was cut by 4 bases and J by 6 bases, with 10 bases left in between. The CDR3 loop reads CASSASGSGELFF. CDR3 nucleotides: TGCGCCAGCAGCGCCTCAGGGTCCGGGGAGCTGTTTTTT.

V gene TRBV3-1 (or the pseudogene TRBV3-2) combines with J gene TRBJ2-7; 7 bases are shared with TRBD1. Germline V gene sequence: CDR1 LGHDT, CDR2 YNNKEL (reference sequence). The CDR3 consists of 14 residues. With V trimmed by 4 bases and J by 3 bases, 6 bases remained unmatched. In DNA, the CDR3 is TGTGCCAGCAGCCCCCGGGACAGAGACTACGAGCAGTACTTC. Translated: CASSPRDRDYEQYF.

The genes are TRBV19 and TRBJ2-3; D may be TRBD1 or TRBD2 (5 bases each). Germline loops: CDR1 LNHDA, CDR2 SQIVND (reference sequence). The CDR3 spans 13 residues. V was clipped by 5 bases and J by 3 bases, with 9 bases between them. The CDR3 loop is CASSSGRTDTQYF. The DNA for the CDR3 is TGTGCCAGTAGTTCGGGACGGACAGATACGCAGTATTTT.

The genes are TRBV14 and TRBJ1-1; D is unresolved. The V gene's germline CDR1 is SGHDN and CDR2 FVKESK. The CDR3 loop spans 13 amino acids. V lost 0 bases and J 4 bases, leaving 6 bases between the germline ends. The CDR3 loop reads CASSQDGFTEAFF. The CDR3 DNA reads as TGTGCCAGCAGCCAAGATGGGTTCACTGAAGCTTTCTTT.

The chain carries TRBV7-2 and TRBJ1-1; no clear D gene. The CDR3 is made up of 14 amino acids. The ends were cut back, 0 bases at V and 1 base at J, with 6 bases in the middle. Per germline, CDR1 SGHTA and CDR2 FQGNSA. CDR3 sequence (DNA): TGTGCCAGCAGCTTAGCGCGGGCGAACACTGAAGCTTTCTTT. Amino acid sequence: CASSLARANTEAFF. Variable domain in full (rest from reference TRBV7-2 and TRBJ1-1): GAGVSQSPSNKVTEKGKDVELRCDPISGHTALYWYRQSLGQGLEFLIYFQGNSAPDKSGLPSDRFSAERTGGSVSTLTIQRTQQEDSAVYLCASSLARANTEAFFGQGTRLTVV.